The subject of this entry is one TCR beta chain. Its antigen is still unknown. These data are taken from a study of regulatory T cells in long-lasting Graves disease. This CDR3 comprises 13 residues. Germline V CDR1 and CDR2: ENHRY, SYGVKD. V shed 8 bases, J shed 8 bases, and the junction held 11 bases outside the gene matches. Study outcomes and limitations: Relative to new patients (roughly 1,000), persistent patients exhibited greater sharing of public clonotypes (2,741). Accuracy was possibly reduced by small sample size. Persistent Graves' patients showed less TCR diversity than newly diagnosed ones.

Stated time point: persistent/refractory GD, antithyroid drugs over 5 years with positive TRAb. Making the TCR library involved RNA that had been extracted from PBMCs. For TCR beta, libraries came from iRepertoire HTBI primers and Arm-PCR of CDR3 regions. Using its own MiXCR run on the multiplex PCR reads, TCRdb lists one record per CDR3 protein. The table lists 650,000 to 850,000 distinct CDR3 sequences, 30% of them singletons, with roughly 40% in the top ten. The TCR sequence derives from a female donor with Graves disease. The starting material was peripheral blood mononuclear cells (PBMCs), obtained when the disease was refractory, from a patient treated with antithyroid drugs. This rearrangement joins TRBV10-3 to TRBJ1-2; TRBD1 agrees at 7 bases. DNA of the CDR3: TGTGCCATCTCGAGCCGACAGGGCTGGGGCTACACCTTC. Translating gives CAISSRQGWGYTF.